Following are 22 T cell receptor beta chains from one sample sequenced in a study of a mutant IDH1 vaccine in newly diagnosed glioma (dated by TCRdb to the early 2020s). Receptors were amplified or captured by the immunoSEQ multiplex PCR assay. TCRdb obtained this table from immuneACCESS and retained in-frame rearrangements with V and J assigned. These tables miss some clones; where compared with another copy, unresolved V genes account for less than half of the shortfall, and the remainder is unexplained. The sample has 70,000 to 100,000 clones on record, about four fifths of them singletons. The ten largest clones represent roughly 5% of the sample. The time point label corresponds to: baseline, week 1 (first vaccination visit). The treatment or condition label here, explained by the study, means: pre-vaccination baseline after standard-of-care therapy. The sequencing used PBMCs, collected from a glioma patient treated with radiotherapy, temozolomide or both. These receptors originate from a man in his forties or fifties with glioma. Some clones in this sample may be carry-over from other donors' samples.

This chain links TRBV29-1 with TRBJ1-1; 9 bases match TRBD1. The junction had 2 bases not matched to a gene; V was cut back by 7 bases and J by 2 bases. This CDR3 spans 12 amino acids. Germline CDR1 is SQVTM and CDR2 is ANQGSEA. As DNA, the CDR3 is TGCAGCGCGGGACAGGGAAACACTGAAGCTTTCTTT. It codes for CSAGQGNTEAFF.

As concerns this clone: A junction boundary mismatches the germline segment, possibly from a read error. The genes are TRBV5-8 and TRBJ1-1; D is unclear. The CDR3 is made up of 11 amino acids. Germline V lookup: CDR1 SGHTS, CDR2 YDEGEE. The CDR3 spells CASSLGPRRLF. CDR3 bases: TGTGCCAGCAGCTTGGGACCACGCAGACTATTT.

The CDR3 DNA is TGTGCCAGCAGCCTCAGGCAGGAGGAAAAACTGTTTTTT. Its translation: CASSLRQEEKLFF. This chain uses TRBV14 with TRBJ1-4; no definite D call. This CDR3 spans 13 amino acids. CDR1 is SGHDN, CDR2 FVKESK, per germline. Trimming took 4 bases from V and 8 from J, leaving 11 bases between them.

J is TRBJ2-2 and V is TRBV5-1; D is uncertain. The CDR3 is made up of 13 amino acids. Per germline, CDR1 SGHRS and CDR2 YFSETQ. V gave up 0 bases and J gave up 7 bases, with 7 bases separating them. The CDR3 region has the DNA TGCGCCAGCAGCTTGGTTGATAACGGGGAGCTGTTTTTT. Translating it yields CASSLVDNGELFF.

The rearrangement joins TRBV4-1 to TRBJ1-5; D not certain. CDR1 and CDR2 (germline): MGHRA, YSYEKL. The CDR3 runs 15 residues. V was cut by 4 bases and J by 0 bases, with 10 bases left in between. Here the CDR3 DNA reads TGCGCCAGCAGCCTCAATACACTTAGCAATCAGCCCCAGCATTTT. It specifies CASSLNTLSNQPQHF.

This chain uses TRBV4-1 with TRBJ1-1, with D unclear. With 1 base removed from V and 4 bases from J, the gap between germline ends came to 7 bases. The CDR3 contains 13 residues. Germline assignment: CDR1 MGHRA and CDR2 YSYEKL. CDR3 nucleotide sequence: TGCGCCAGCAGCCAAGGGTCAGGCACTGAAGCTTTCTTT. Translation gives CASSQGSGTEAFF.

The chain uses TRBV5-1 and TRBJ1-2; TRBD1 is a possible D gene (5 bases). Germline V gene sequence: CDR1 SGHRS, CDR2 YFSETQ. The CDR3 runs to 14 residues. V lost 5 bases and J lost 4, with 15 bases in between. The CDR3 coding sequence is TGCGCCAGCAGGCCCCCGGGACTCAGCTATGGCTACACCTTC. The encoded protein is CASRPPGLSYGYTF.

The gene calls are TRBV30 and TRBJ2-3, with unresolved D. V lost 0 bases and J 4 bases, leaving 5 bases between the germline ends. The CDR3 spans 12 residues. The germline CDR1 and CDR2 sequences are GTSNPN and SVGIG (reference sequence). The CDR3 loop reads CAWSVSADTQYF. CDR3 nucleotides: TGTGCCTGGAGTGTATCGGCAGATACGCAGTATTTT.

The V gene is TRBV25-1, the J gene TRBJ1-6, with a possible D match to TRBD1 (5 bases). Looked up from germline, CDR1 is MGHDK and CDR2 is SYGVNS. The CDR3 length is 15 residues. V dropped 3 bases and J dropped 8 bases, with 14 bases sitting between them. The CDR3 DNA follows: TGTGCCAGCAGTGAGGGCCAGGGAAAGGATTCACCCCTCCACTTT. Translation: CASSEGQGKDSPLHF.

In its sample, this clone was seen a few times. The chain links TRBV2 to TRBJ2-7; no clear D. The CDR3 is 10 amino acids. V was trimmed by 6 bases and J by 4 bases, leaving 4 bases between them. Germline V CDR1 and CDR2: SNHLY, FYNNEI. In DNA, the CDR3 is TGTGCCAGCAGGGGTTACGAGCAGTACTTC. It encodes CASRGYEQYF.

This chain uses TRBV4-1 with TRBJ1-6; D not certain. This CDR3 region has 13 residues. With 3 bases removed from V and 6 bases from J, the gap between germline ends came to 6 bases. Germline V gives CDR1 MGHRA, CDR2 YSYEKL. CDR3 nucleotides: TGCGCCAGCAGCCACGTGGGTAATTCACCCCTCCACTTT. The encoded protein is CASSHVGNSPLHF.

The genes are TRBV7-9 and TRBJ1-4; the D gene is possibly TRBD1 (5 bases). CDR1 is SEHNR and CDR2 is FQNEAQ in the germline V gene (reference sequence). The germline V and J ends were trimmed by 0 bases and 7 bases, with 12 bases remaining between them. The CDR3 is 15 residues long. CDR3 in DNA: TGTGCCAGCAGCTTAGCTGCCAGGGCGGCTGAAAAACTGTTTTTT. As protein: CASSLAARAAEKLFF.

The V and J genes are TRBV5-8 and TRBJ1-3; weak D call: TRBD1 (5 bases). The CDR3 length is 15 residues. Trimming pared 1 base from V and 2 bases from J, leaving 10 bases between. Germline V gives CDR1 SGHTS, CDR2 YDEGEE. CDR3 sequence (DNA): TGTGCCAGCAGCTTGTTTGGGGGTCCTGGAAACACCATATATTTT. Protein: CASSLFGGPGNTIYF.

The chain uses TRBV5-1 and TRBJ1-1; perhaps TRBD1 as D (5 bases). V was trimmed by 6 bases and J by 3 bases, leaving 18 bases between them. The CDR3 consists of 15 residues. Per the germline V gene, CDR1 is SGHRS and CDR2 is YFSETQ. The CDR3 DNA reads TGCGCCAGCACCCGCCTCGGGGGTAAGGACACTGAAGCTTTCTTT. Amino acid sequence: CASTRLGGKDTEAFF.

The chain couples TRBV7-9 to TRBJ1-6; D may be TRBD1 (5 bases). V was pared by 6 bases and J by 0 bases, with 12 bases between. The CDR3 totals 16 residues. Germline CDR1 SEHNR, CDR2 FQNEAQ (reference sequence). The CDR3 protein is CASSPAGSSYNSPLHF. The CDR3, as DNA: TGTGCCAGCAGTCCGGCAGGGAGCTCCTATAATTCACCCCTCCACTTT.

The gene calls are TRBV30 and TRBJ1-2; weak D call: TRBD1 (5 bases). In germline, CDR1 is GTSNPN, CDR2 SVGIG (reference sequence). Trimming shortened V by 6 bases and J by 7 bases, and 9 bases separated the two germline ends. This CDR3 region has 10 residues. The CDR3 loop is CACRDCGYTF. The CDR3 DNA follows: TGTGCCTGCCGGGACTGTGGCTACACCTTC.

The V and J genes are TRBV27 and TRBJ2-2; no clear D. Trimming cost V 8 bases and J 0 bases, with 16 bases left between them. The CDR3 spans 16 residues. Germline assignment: CDR1 MNHEY and CDR2 SMNVEV (reference sequence). CDR3 loop: CASRSVALPNTGELFF. For the CDR3, the DNA is TGTGCCAGCCGATCGGTCGCACTCCCGAACACCGGGGAGCTGTTTTTT.

V and J are TRBV6-1 and TRBJ1-5, with D hard to call. This CDR3 region has 13 residues. CDR1 is MNHNS and CDR2 is SASEGT in the germline V gene. Trimming cost V 4 bases and J 0 bases, with 4 bases left between them. The CDR3 protein is CASSVVSNQPQHF. The CDR3 nucleotides are TGTGCCAGCAGTGTGGTTAGCAATCAGCCCCAGCATTTT.

The sample holds a few counts of this clone. The chain links TRBV4-1 to TRBJ1-2; D ambiguous. The CDR3 runs 12 residues. V lost 0 bases, J lost 4 bases, and 3 bases lay in between. Germline V gene data show CDR1 as MGHRA and CDR2 as YSYEKL. The CDR3 DNA reads TGCGCCAGCAGCCAAGACGGCTATGGCTACACCTTC. Protein: CASSQDGYGYTF.

This chain uses TRBV29-1 with TRBJ1-2; D uncertain. V gave up 7 bases and J gave up 7 bases, with 25 bases separating them. The germline V gene encodes CDR1 SQVTM and CDR2 ANQGSEA. The CDR3 length is 15 residues. CDR3 coding DNA: TGCAGCGCTGTAGGACTGACTGAGGAAGGTGGTGGCTACACCTTC. Residues: CSAVGLTEEGGGYTF.

The chain's CDR3 is CAISESGTSGTVRDTQYF. CDR3 DNA: TGTGCCATCAGTGAGTCCGGGACTAGCGGGACGGTGAGGGATACGCAGTATTTT. The chain combines TRBV10-3 with TRBJ2-3, with 13 positions matching TRBD2. The V and J ends lost 0 bases and 6 bases, in that order; junction bases with no gene match: 9. Per germline, CDR1 ENHRY and CDR2 SYGVKD. CDR3 size: 18 residues.

The rearrangement uses TRBV4-1 and TRBJ1-5, with D tentatively TRBD1 (5 bases). V lost 2 bases, J lost 9 bases, and 14 bases lay in between. This CDR3 comprises 14 residues. CDR1 MGHRA and CDR2 YSYEKL come from the germline V gene. CDR3 bases: TGCGCCAGCAGCCAAAGTGATGGGGGTCGGCCCCAGCATTTT. Amino acid sequence: CASSQSDGGRPQHF.